The 25 T cell receptor beta chains below all came from one sample that was sequenced in a study of blood T cell repertoires in COVID-19. Clones were sequenced by immunoSEQ multiplex PCR, and TCRdb holds only the in-frame ones, with some missing. The sample comprises approximately 93,000 clones, approximately 89% of which are singletons, and 0.35% to 0.5% rests with the top ten. Sequencing was done on a sample of peripheral blood. Receptors originate from a man between 60 and 70 years old with acute or convalescent COVID-19.

The chain employs TRBV18 and TRBJ2-1, with D possibly matching TRBD1 (5 bases). CDR1 is KGHSH and CDR2 is LQKENI in the germline V gene. Trimming removed 2 bases at V and 6 bases at J, with 14 bases between. The CDR3 has 15 residues. In DNA form, the CDR3 reads TGTGCCAGCTCACCATCAACAGGTCCCGGCAATGAGCAGTTCTTC. It encodes CASSPSTGPGNEQFF.

This sequence joins TRBV5-1 and TRBJ1-1; possibly TRBD1 for D (6 bases). From germline, CDR1 is SGHRS and CDR2 YFSETQ. The ends were cut back, 4 bases at V and 13 bases at J, with 17 bases in the middle. CDR3 length: 12 amino acids. CDR3 region: CASSETMDSFFF. CDR3 coding DNA: TGCGCCAGCAGCGAAACAATGGACAGTTTTTTCTTT.

This sequence joins TRBV6-5 and TRBJ1-1, with a weak D call TRBD1 (5 bases). Germline loops: CDR1 MNHEY, CDR2 SVGAGI. CDR3 size: 13 residues. V lost 9 bases and J lost 0, with 11 bases in between. CDR3 residues: CASPRGMNTEAFF. Here the CDR3 DNA reads TGTGCCAGTCCCCGGGGGATGAACACTGAAGCTTTCTTT.

The chain couples TRBV30 to TRBJ2-7; 12 bases agree with TRBD1. V was pared by 3 bases and J by 0 bases, with 9 bases of the junction left unmatched. Looked up from germline, CDR1 is GTSNPN and CDR2 is SVGIG (reference sequence). There are 17 residues in the CDR3. CDR3 sequence (DNA): TGTGCCTGGAGAAGGGGGACAGGGGGCTTCCTCTCCTACGAGCAGTACTTC. It is translated as CAWRRGTGGFLSYEQYF. The whole variable domain, remainder taken from reference TRBV30 and TRBJ2-7, is SQTIHQWPATLVQPVGSPLSLECTVEGTSNPNLYWYRQAAGRGLQLLFYSVGIGQISSEVPQNLSASRPQDRQFILSSKKLLLSDSGFYLCAWRRGTGGFLSYEQYFGPGTRLTVT.

The chain recombines TRBV5-1 with TRBJ2-7; 9 positions match TRBD1. In germline, CDR1 is SGHRS, CDR2 YFSETQ. Losses at the gene ends were 1 base for V and 1 base for J; bases not matched to a gene: 6. The CDR3 length is 16 residues. The CDR3, as DNA: TGCGCCAGCAGCTTGTCTTCCGGACAGGGGTCCTACGAGCAGTACTTC. Translation: CASSLSSGQGSYEQYF.

This clone was detected only once. The chain has TRBV2 and TRBJ1-2; TRBD1 matches 9 bases. CDR3 length: 14 amino acids. Trimming at V came to 5 bases and at J to 7 bases, leaving 8 bases not matched to a gene. Germline V gene sequence: CDR1 SNHLY, CDR2 FYNNEI. The DNA for the CDR3 is TGTGCCAGCAGTCCACTACAGGGGGCGAGTGGCTACACCTTC. This codes for CASSPLQGASGYTF. The full variable domain, rest sourced from reference TRBV2 and TRBJ1-2, is EPEVTQTPSHQVTQMGQEVILRCVPISNHLYFYWYRQILGQKVEFLVSFYNNEISEKSEIFDDQFSVERPDGSNFTLKIRSTKLEDSAMYFCASSPLQGASGYTFGSGTRLTVV.

This chain links TRBV27 with TRBJ1-6, with D perhaps TRBD1 (6 bases). Germline V gene sequence: CDR1 MNHEY, CDR2 SMNVEV (reference sequence). Trimming took off 5 bases at V and 4 bases at J, with 18 bases between the two ends. The CDR3 runs to 17 residues. Here the CDR3 reads CASSPLPPDRYNSPLHF. As DNA, the CDR3 is TGTGCCAGCAGTCCCCTCCCCCCAGACAGGTATAATTCACCCCTCCACTTT.

This clone has a single count. CDR3 DNA: TGTGCCAGCGGCGGACAGGGCCGGTCATATGGCTACACCTTC. Translating gives CASGGQGRSYGYTF. This chain links TRBV6-5 with TRBJ1-2; TRBD1 matches 8 bases. The ends lost 8 bases at V and 5 bases at J; junction bases unmatched: 10. The CDR3 covers 14 residues. CDR1 and CDR2 from the germline V gene are MNHEY and SVGAGI.

The chain couples TRBV20-1 to TRBJ2-3; the D gene is possibly TRBD2 (5 bases). Germline V gene lookup returns CDR1 DFQATT and CDR2 SNEGSKA (reference sequence). Trimming took 7 bases from V and 4 from J, leaving 9 bases between them. The CDR3 totals 11 residues. The CDR3 coding sequence is TGCAGTGAGAGAGGGTCAGATACGCAGTATTTT. Translated: CSERGSDTQYF.

The genes are TRBV19 and TRBJ2-3; 8 nucleotides line up with TRBD1. Germline values: CDR1 LNHDA, CDR2 SQIVND (reference sequence). This CDR3 is 14 amino acids long. V lost 6 bases and J lost 0; bases outside the gene matches: 2. Here the CDR3 reads CASRRTGSTDTQYF. The DNA for the CDR3 is TGTGCCAGTAGGAGGACAGGGAGCACAGATACGCAGTATTTT.

This clone appeared a few times. This chain links TRBV11-2 with TRBJ1-6; D is perhaps TRBD1 (5 bases). CDR3 size: 15 residues. Trimming removed 5 bases from V and 5 bases from J, with 13 bases in between. Germline lookup yields CDR1 SGHAT and CDR2 FQNNGV. CDR3 in DNA: TGTGCCAGCAGCCCCCGTGGGGGGAATAATTCACCCCTCCACTTT. Protein product: CASSPRGGNNSPLHF.

The sample holds a few counts of this clone. The gene calls are TRBV12-3 or TRBV12-4 and TRBJ2-7, with D possibly TRBD2 on 5 matching bases. This CDR3 is built from 12 residues. Trimming removed 4 bases at V and 4 bases at J, with 8 bases between. The CDR3 is CASSSGIYEQYF. The CDR3 DNA reads as TGTGCCAGCAGTTCGGGAATTTACGAGCAGTACTTC.

The V call is TRBV9, the J call TRBJ2-7; 11 nucleotides align to TRBD2. V shed 1 base and J 5 bases; nucleotides not matched to a gene: 2. The CDR3 runs to 14 residues. The germline V gene has CDR1 SGDLS and CDR2 YYNGEE. This CDR3 is CASSVLAGGNEQYF. In DNA form, the CDR3 reads TGTGCCAGCAGCGTACTAGCGGGAGGCAACGAGCAGTACTTC.

The V call is TRBV9, the J call TRBJ2-3, with unresolved D. CDR3 length: 11 amino acids. Trimming took off 3 bases at V and 4 bases at J, with 3 bases between the two ends. Germline assignment: CDR1 SGDLS and CDR2 YYNGEE. The CDR3 reads CASSASDTQYF. CDR3 nucleotide sequence: TGTGCCAGCAGCGCCTCAGATACGCAGTATTTT.

The rearrangement uses TRBV5-1 and TRBJ1-5; 9 bases align to TRBD1. The trim removed 4 bases at V and 3 bases at J, leaving 8 bases unmatched. Germline CDR1 is SGHRS and CDR2 is YFSETQ. This CDR3 is built from 16 residues. CDR3 amino acids: CASSPDGTGINQPQHF. CDR3 sequence (DNA): TGCGCCAGCAGCCCGGATGGGACAGGGATCAATCAGCCCCAGCATTTT.

The gene calls are TRBV6-5 and TRBJ1-2; D gene uncertain. The V gene lost 4 bases and the J gene lost 1 base, with 10 bases spanning the gap. Germline CDR1 is MNHEY and CDR2 is SVGAGI. There are 14 residues in the CDR3. The CDR3: CASSLHRNNYGYTF. CDR3 bases: TGTGCCAGCAGTTTGCACAGAAATAACTATGGCTACACCTTC.

This clone has just one count. V gene TRBV5-1 combines with J gene TRBJ1-2, with 8 bases that match TRBD1. The CDR3 has 14 residues. Germline assignment: CDR1 SGHRS and CDR2 YFSETQ. With V trimmed by 3 bases and J by 5 bases, 6 bases remained unmatched. For the CDR3, the DNA is TGCGCCAGCAGCTCACCCGGGACAGGATATGGCTACACCTTC. Translation gives CASSSPGTGYGYTF.

In this sample, this clone turned up once. The chain is built from TRBV5-1 and TRBJ1-1, with D perhaps matching TRBD1 (6 bases). CDR1 SGHRS and CDR2 YFSETQ come from the germline V gene. This CDR3 comprises 15 residues. Trimming stripped 2 bases from V and 5 bases from J, with 16 bases between. The CDR3 nucleotides are TGCGCCAGCAGCTTCAGGGGAGAGTCGGAGACTGAAGCTTTCTTT. It is translated as CASSFRGESETEAFF.

The chain recombines TRBV5-1 with TRBJ2-3, with unresolved D. CDR3 length: 16 residues. The V gene lost 5 bases and the J gene lost 1 base, with 17 bases spanning the gap. Germline values: CDR1 SGHRS, CDR2 YFSETQ. The DNA for the CDR3 is TGCGCCAGCAGGCTGGCCCCCGGTGAGGGCACAGATACGCAGTATTTT. It yields the protein CASRLAPGEGTDTQYF. The full variable domain, completed using reference TRBV5-1 and TRBJ2-3, is KAGVTQTPRYLIKTRGQQVTLSCSPISGHRSVSWYQQTPGQGLQFLFEYFSETQRNKGNFPGRFSGRQFSNSRSEMNVSTLELGDSALYLCASRLAPGEGTDTQYFGPGTRLTVL.

This sequence joins TRBV5-4 and TRBJ2-3; TRBD2 aligns across 16 bases. Germline V gene lookup returns CDR1 SGHNT and CDR2 YYREEE (reference sequence). V shed 4 bases and J 0 bases; nucleotides not matched to a gene: 5. The CDR3 length is 18 residues. CDR3 region: CASSPGLAGGPSTDTQYF. CDR3 bases: TGTGCCAGCAGCCCGGGACTAGCGGGAGGGCCCAGCACAGATACGCAGTATTTT.

This clone has only one observation. CDR3 protein: CASGTLNTEAFF. The DNA for the CDR3 is TGTGCCAGCGGGACATTGAACACTGAAGCTTTCTTT. The chain carries TRBV25-1 and TRBJ1-1; a possible D gene is TRBD1 (6 bases). This CDR3 spans 12 amino acids. Trimming took 8 bases from V and 0 from J, leaving 7 bases between them. In germline, CDR1 is MGHDK, CDR2 SYGVNS. The variable domain in full, with the rest retrieved from reference TRBV25-1 and TRBJ1-1, is EADIYQTPRYLVIGTGKKITLECSQTMGHDKMYWYQQDPGMELHLIHYSYGVNSTEKGDLSSESTVSRIRTEHFPLTLESARPSHTSQYLCASGTLNTEAFFGQGTRLTVV.

The rearrangement links TRBV11-3 to TRBJ2-2; the match to TRBD1 covers 10 bases. Trimming removed 4 bases from V and 6 bases from J; junction bases left unmatched: 5. Germline CDR1 and CDR2: SGHNT and YENEEA. CDR3 length: 15 residues. CDR3 DNA: TGTGCCAGCAGCTCACCGGGACAGGGGTCCGGGGAGCTGTTTTTT. Translating it yields CASSSPGQGSGELFF.

The table lists this clone with a few counts. The V gene is TRBV30, the J gene TRBJ2-2; D gene ambiguous. V was pared by 6 bases and J by 4 bases, with 15 bases between. The CDR3 length is 14 residues. Germline V CDR1 and CDR2: GTSNPN, SVGIG (reference sequence). CDR3 in DNA: TGTGCCTGCCTTAAGCTACAGTTCACCGGGGAGCTGTTTTTT. Amino acid sequence: CACLKLQFTGELFF.

The chain employs TRBV2 and TRBJ2-2; TRBD1 matches at 12 bases. There are 14 residues in the CDR3. Losses at the gene ends were 6 bases for V and 8 bases for J; bases not matched to a gene: 4. CDR1 is SNHLY, CDR2 FYNNEI, per germline. The CDR3: CASSRDRGRGELFF. Written as DNA, the CDR3 is TGTGCCAGCAGCCGGGACAGGGGGCGAGGGGAGCTGTTTTTT.

The chain combines TRBV7-8 with TRBJ2-5; maybe TRBD2 (5 bases). V dropped 3 bases and J dropped 1 base, with 6 bases sitting between them. Germline V gene sequence: CDR1 SGHVS, CDR2 FQNEAQ. The CDR3 length is 13 residues. As DNA, the CDR3 is TGTGCCAGCAGCTTTAGCGCCCAAGAGACCCAGTACTTC. Encoded protein: CASSFSAQETQYF.